One sample yielded the 32 T cell receptor beta chains listed below, sequenced in a study of metastatic and nonmetastatic thyroid tumors. Every patient was untreated before thyroid surgery. TCRdb ran MiXCR on the PCR reads. This sample has 4,700 or so clones; under 30% occur once, and the top ten carry over 14%. The source material was adjacent normal tissue. The receptors here all came from a female donor with papillary thyroid cancer or a benign thyroid nodule (not recorded which). Some clones in this sample may be carry-over from other donors' samples.

Concerning this clone itself: Compared with germline, one end of the junction differs, possibly owing to a read error. The chain recombines TRBV5-1 with TRBJ2-2; possibly TRBD1 or TRBD2 for D (5 bases each). CDR1 and CDR2 from the germline V gene are SGHRS and YFSETQ. The CDR3 is 12 residues long. In nucleotides, the CDR3 is TGCGCCAGCAGACCAGGGTCCGGGGAGCTGCTTTTT. Amino acids: CASRPGSGELLF. Based on the CDR3 plus reference TRBV5-1 and TRBJ2-2, the full variable domain is KAGVTQTPRYLIKTRGQQVTLSCSPISGHRSVSWYQQTPGQGLQFLFEYFSETQRNKGNFPGRFSGRQFSNSRSEMNVSTLELGDSALYLCASRPGSGELLFGEGSRLTVL.

This clone is medium-sized. The chain has TRBV4-1 and TRBJ1-4, with D possibly matching TRBD1 (5 bases). The CDR3 runs to 16 residues. V dropped 1 base and J dropped 8 bases, with 17 bases sitting between them. The germline V gene encodes CDR1 MGHRA and CDR2 YSYEKL. This CDR3 is CASSQGRDHRREKLFF. As DNA, the CDR3 is TGCGCCAGCAGCCAAGGCCGGGACCATCGCCGGGAAAAACTGTTTTTT.

This sequence joins TRBV12-3 or TRBV12-4 and TRBJ2-1, with D unclear. There are 12 residues in the CDR3. The V and J ends lost 5 bases and 6 bases respectively, with 8 bases between them. CDR3 nucleotide sequence: TGTGCCAGCAGTCCCCTTGGCAATGAGCAGTTCTTC. Its protein is CASSPLGNEQFF.

This clone has ten or more counts. The CDR3 reads CASSLAGGPSTDTQYF. The CDR3 DNA sequence: TGTGCCAGCAGCTTAGCGGGGGGACCAAGCACAGATACGCAGTATTTT. The V gene is TRBV7-6, the J gene TRBJ2-3; the D gene is possibly TRBD2 (6 bases). Germline V gives CDR1 SGHVS, CDR2 FNYEAQ. V lost 0 bases and J 0 bases, leaving 10 bases between the germline ends. This CDR3 comprises 16 residues.

The chain recombines TRBV19 with TRBJ2-7; 13 nucleotides line up with TRBD2. Germline V CDR1 and CDR2: LNHDA, SQIVND (reference sequence). The CDR3 totals 15 residues. V shed 5 bases, J shed 7 bases, and the junction held 8 bases outside the gene matches. CDR3 loop: CASSLLAGGPGEQYF. The DNA for the CDR3 is TGTGCCAGTAGTCTACTAGCGGGAGGGCCTGGAGAGCAGTACTTC.

This clone was detected a few times. The CDR3 nucleotides read TGTGCCAGCAGGGTCTCGGGGGCTGGAGGAAACACCATATATTTT. This codes for CASRVSGAGGNTIYF. The V call is TRBV6-1, the J call TRBJ1-3, with D maybe TRBD1 (6 bases). The CDR3 covers 15 residues. Germline lookup yields CDR1 MNHNS and CDR2 SASEGT. Trimming stripped 6 bases from V and 4 bases from J, with 16 bases between.

This chain connects TRBV7-8 to TRBJ2-3; 12 positions agree with TRBD2. Germline CDR1 SGHVS, CDR2 FQNEAQ. This CDR3 has 17 residues. With 1 base clipped from V and 3 bases from J, the junction kept 5 bases outside the gene matches. The CDR3 here is CASSLVGTSGFTDTQYF. In DNA form, the CDR3 reads TGTGCCAGCAGCTTAGTAGGGACTAGCGGGTTTACAGATACGCAGTATTTT.

The CDR3 sequence is CASSLSLSGTYNEQFF. CDR3 in DNA: TGTGCCAGCAGCTTATCGCTCTCGGGAACTTACAATGAGCAGTTCTTC. This chain connects TRBV11-1 to TRBJ2-1, with D possibly matching TRBD2 (5 bases). Trimming left V 2 bases short and J 4 bases short, with 15 bases between. This CDR3 is built from 16 residues. Germline CDR1 and CDR2: SGHAT and FQDESV (reference sequence).

Judged by abundance, this clone is medium-sized. The chain links TRBV6-1 to TRBJ1-6, with D possibly being TRBD1 (5 bases). CDR1 and CDR2 (germline): MNHNS, SASEGT. The CDR3 is 17 amino acids. The V end was cut by 5 bases, the J end by 0 bases, with 14 bases between. DNA of the CDR3: TGTGCCAGCAGTCGGGGGGAGGGCTTCTCCTATAATTCACCCCTCCACTTT. This gives the protein CASSRGEGFSYNSPLHF.

This clone occurred once. The genes are TRBV5-1 and TRBJ2-7; no definite D call. Deletions cut 4 bases from V and 2 bases from J, with 10 bases between. The CDR3 runs to 13 residues. Germline V CDR1 and CDR2: SGHRS, YFSETQ. CDR3 DNA: TGCGCCAGCAGCCAAAGCCCGCCCTACGAGCAGTACTTC. Translating gives CASSQSPPYEQYF.

This clone is categorized as medium-sized (0.01 to 0.1%). The CDR3 sequence is CASSFSLEETQYF. In DNA form, the CDR3 reads TGTGCCAGCAGCTTCAGTCTCGAAGAGACCCAGTACTTC. This chain uses TRBV7-2 with TRBJ2-5; D remains unclear. Trimming removed 3 bases at V and 3 bases at J, with 8 bases between. CDR1 SGHTA and CDR2 FQGNSA come from the germline V gene. The CDR3 runs 13 residues.

The V and J genes are TRBV19 and TRBJ2-1; 8 bases match TRBD2. The junction had 14 bases not matched to a gene; V was cut back by 8 bases and J by 8 bases. CDR3 length: 15 residues. CDR1 is LNHDA, CDR2 SQIVND, per germline (reference sequence). This chain's CDR3 is CASRFSREGRDEQFF. The CDR3 DNA follows: TGTGCCAGTCGCTTTTCCCGGGAGGGCCGGGATGAGCAGTTCTTC.

This clone has a handful of counts. The CDR3 DNA reads as TGTGCCAGCAGTCCCGGACGGATGACCGGGGAGCTGTTTTTT. Protein: CASSPGRMTGELFF. The chain has TRBV11-2 and TRBJ2-2, with D unclear. Per germline, CDR1 SGHAT and CDR2 FQNNGV. The V end lost 6 bases, the J end lost 5 bases, and 13 bases lay between the germline ends. The CDR3 consists of 14 residues.

The V call is TRBV20-1, the J call TRBJ2-7; 11 bases fit TRBD2. This CDR3 spans 15 amino acids. The junction had 5 bases not matched to a gene; V was cut back by 4 bases and J by 0 bases. The germline V gene has CDR1 DFQATT and CDR2 SNEGSKA (reference sequence). CDR3: CSAKGLAASSYEQYF. The DNA of the CDR3 is TGCAGTGCTAAGGGACTAGCGGCGAGCTCCTACGAGCAGTACTTC.

This chain joins TRBV11-2 and TRBJ2-2; maybe TRBD1 (6 bases). The CDR3 runs to 15 residues. Germline values: CDR1 SGHAT, CDR2 FQNNGV. The germline V and J ends were trimmed by 3 bases and 7 bases, with 15 bases remaining between them. CDR3 amino acids: CASSLFTGKVGELFF. The DNA for the CDR3 is TGTGCCAGCAGCTTGTTTACAGGGAAGGTCGGGGAGCTGTTTTTT.

This clone showed up just a few times. The J gene is TRBJ2-2, the V gene TRBV5-6, with D uncertain. Trimming took off 1 base at V and 6 bases at J, with 4 bases between the two ends. This CDR3 spans 12 amino acids. CDR1 and CDR2 (germline): SGHDT, YYEEEE. The CDR3 DNA is TGTGCCAGCAGCTTGTGGTCCGGGGAGCTGTTTTTT. Its translation is CASSLWSGELFF.

There are many counts of this clone. The rearrangement links TRBV20-1 to TRBJ2-5; D might be TRBD1 or TRBD2, each matching 5 bases. The CDR3 spans 12 residues. Germline values: CDR1 DFQATT, CDR2 SNEGSKA (reference sequence). The V end lost 4 bases, the J end lost 4 bases, and 10 bases lay between the germline ends. The CDR3 DNA is TGCAGTGCTAAGGTTGGGGGAGAGACCCAGTACTTC. Translating it yields CSAKVGGETQYF.

The count of this clone is one. The chain couples TRBV20-1 to TRBJ2-3; TRBD2 agrees at 11 bases. The CDR3 sequence is 16 residues long. Per the germline V gene, CDR1 is DFQATT and CDR2 is SNEGSKA (reference sequence). Losses at the gene ends were 0 bases for V and 4 bases for J; bases not matched to a gene: 6. The CDR3 nucleotides are TGCAGTGCTAGAGATTACCTAGCGGGGGGATCAGATACGCAGTATTTT. The encoded protein is CSARDYLAGGSDTQYF.

This clone is labeled medium-sized. This chain uses TRBV30 with TRBJ2-2; 8 bases align to TRBD1. V dropped 4 bases and J dropped 3; count of bases not matched to a gene: 7. Per germline, CDR1 GTSNPN and CDR2 SVGIG (reference sequence). The CDR3 has 15 amino acids. The CDR3 DNA sequence: TGTGCCTGGAACTTTCAGGACAGGGACACCGGGGAGCTGTTTTTT. Its protein product is CAWNFQDRDTGELFF.

This clone ranks as medium-sized (0.01 to 0.1%). This chain uses TRBV7-3 with TRBJ2-4; D is unclear. The CDR3 length is 13 residues. Looked up from germline, CDR1 is SGHTA and CDR2 is FQGTGA. Between the trimmed V and J ends, which lost 5 bases and 1 base, there was a span of 6 bases. The CDR3 nucleotides read TGTGCCAGCAGCGCCGAGGCCAAAAACATTCAGTACTTC. Protein product: CASSAEAKNIQYF.

This clone was detected many times. A much more abundant neighbour one base away suggests this may be a read error. This chain joins TRBV3-1 and TRBJ2-7; 9 positions match TRBD1. The length of the CDR3 is 18 residues. CDR1 and CDR2 from the germline V gene are LGHDT and YNNKEL (reference sequence). The junction had 16 bases not matched to a gene; V was cut back by 4 bases and J by 3 bases. In DNA form, the CDR3 reads TGTGCCAGCAGCCCTAGGTCCCCGGGACAGGGCCCGGACTACGAGCAGTACTTC. Its translation is CASSPRSPGQGPDYEQYF.

This clone appeared many times. A read error is possible here, since a much larger clone lies one base away. The CDR3, as DNA: TGTGCCACCAGCAGTGGACCTGCAGGGGTGGCATCCTACGAGCAGTACTTC. Translating gives CATSSGPAGVASYEQYF. The V and J genes are TRBV15 and TRBJ2-7; perhaps TRBD1 as D (6 bases). Germline V lookup: CDR1 LNHNV, CDR2 YYDKDF (reference sequence). V was pared by 3 bases and J by 1 base, with 19 bases between. CDR3 length: 17 residues.

The chain couples TRBV6-9 to TRBJ1-5, with D perhaps matching TRBD1 (6 bases). The germline V gene has CDR1 MNHGY and CDR2 SVAAGI. The CDR3 contains 15 residues. Trimming removed 2 bases at V and 5 bases at J, with 13 bases between. Written as DNA, the CDR3 is TGTGCCAGCAGTTATAGACAGGCACTCGATCAGCCCCAGCATTTT. It is translated as CASSYRQALDQPQHF.

The V call is TRBV12-3 or TRBV12-4, the J call TRBJ2-5; 11 nucleotides align to TRBD2. This CDR3 has 16 residues. V was pared by 0 bases and J by 6 bases, with 6 bases of the junction left unmatched. CDR3 coding DNA: TGTGCCAGCAGTTTAGCCCGTAGCGGGAGGGTAAAGACCCAGTACTTC. Amino acids: CASSLARSGRVKTQYF.

At least ten counts were recorded for this clone. The V call is TRBV6-1, the J call TRBJ1-1, with 7 bases fitting TRBD1. J was trimmed by 11 bases and V by 5 bases; bases with no gene match: 14. The CDR3 runs 14 residues. Germline loops: CDR1 MNHNS, CDR2 SASEGT. The CDR3 spells CASSFPGTASLAFF. The CDR3 bases are TGTGCCAGCAGTTTCCCCGGGACAGCTTCCCTTGCTTTCTTT.

The CDR3 spells CASRPGTERSYEQYF. The CDR3 bases are TGTGCCAGCCGGCCGGGGACTGAACGCTCCTACGAGCAGTACTTC. The chain uses TRBV27 and TRBJ2-7; D is perhaps TRBD2 (6 bases). V shed 8 bases and J shed 0 bases, with 17 bases lying between them. The CDR3 has 15 amino acids. Germline V gene lookup returns CDR1 MNHEY and CDR2 SMNVEV (reference sequence).

This clone is termed medium-sized. The genes are TRBV12-3 or TRBV12-4 and TRBJ2-1, with D possibly matching TRBD1 (5 bases). There are 15 residues in the CDR3. Trimming took 3 bases from V and 0 from J, leaving 9 bases between them. The DNA of the CDR3 is TGTGCCAGCAGTTTGACAGTCAGCTCCTACAATGAGCAGTTCTTC. Translation: CASSLTVSSYNEQFF.

This clone turned up a few times. V and J are TRBV4-2 and TRBJ2-7; D not resolved. V lost 5 bases and J lost 2, with 16 bases in between. The V gene's germline CDR1 is LGHNA and CDR2 YNFKEQ. The CDR3 length is 15 residues. CDR3 protein: CASSSIRRGPYEQYF. CDR3 nucleotide sequence: TGTGCCAGCAGCAGCATCAGGAGAGGTCCCTACGAGCAGTACTTC.

Ten or more counts support this clone. The J gene is TRBJ1-2, the V gene TRBV10-2; TRBD1 might be the D (5 bases). The CDR3 loop spans 14 amino acids. Germline-derived CDR1 and CDR2 are WSHSY and SAAADI. V was shortened by 2 bases and J by 4 bases, with 11 bases between the two germline ends. The CDR3 reads CASSEGGSGYGYTF. DNA for the CDR3: TGCGCCAGCAGTGAGGGGGGGTCGGGCTATGGCTACACCTTC.

This clone was seen more than once but under ten times. The rearrangement uses TRBV6-1 and TRBJ1-2; weak D call: TRBD1 (5 bases). CDR1 is MNHNS, CDR2 SASEGT, per germline. Trimming pared 5 bases from V and 7 bases from J, leaving 14 bases between. This CDR3 is built from 13 residues. Here the CDR3 reads CASSLSWGRGYTF. The CDR3, as DNA: TGTGCCAGCAGTCTCTCTTGGGGCCGTGGCTACACCTTC.

Worth noting for this clone: In this CDR3 the conserved last residue, phenylalanine or tryptophan, is missing, so a read error is likely. The DNA is left out, because the CDR3 cannot be placed on it with certainty; the CDR3 is given as TCRdb lists it. CDR3 in amino acids: CASSADRGGEQNN. The V gene is TRBV28, the J gene TRBJ2-7; TRBD1, the table's D call, was not compared with the DNA. The CDR3 totals 13 residues, both ends included. CDR1 is MDHEN and CDR2 is SYDVKM in the germline V gene.

This clone was found many times. This sequence may be a read error, since a much larger clone differs from it by one base. Distinct nucleotide sequences in the sample also encode this CDR3. This rearrangement joins TRBV12-3 or TRBV12-4 to TRBJ2-1; D possibly uses TRBD1 or TRBD2 (5 bases each). The CDR3 is 11 residues long. Trimming shortened V by 6 bases and J by 12 bases, and 12 bases separated the two germline ends. The CDR3 region is CASSWDGRQFF. The CDR3 DNA reads TGTGCCAGCAGCTGGGACGGTCGGCAGTTCTTC.